The clone carrying this T cell receptor beta chain was seen ten or more times. As yet, its antigen is unknown. The CDR3 covers 14 residues. Germline CDR1 and CDR2: MGHDK and SYGVNS. V dropped 1 base and J dropped 5 bases, with 12 bases sitting between them. These data come from a study of response to subunit inactivated influenza vaccine. Each CDR3 protein gets one entry after TCRdb re-called the RT-PCR reads with MiXCR. The data show 500,000 to 600,000 distinct CDR3 sequences, over 9.5% seen once. Study-level points and caveats: Researchers suggested that each seasonal influenza vaccination recruits few new T cells.

The sequence came from a man over 45 who received an inactivated influenza vaccine. The sample consisted of PBMCs from blood, taken on the day of vaccination. The chain carries TRBV25-1 and TRBJ2-7; possibly TRBD2 for D (6 bases). CDR3 region: CASSESARGNEQYF. In DNA, the CDR3 is TGTGCCAGCAGTGAATCCGCCCGGGGGAACGAGCAGTACTTC.